The clone carrying this T cell receptor (beta chain) was detected ten times or more. Its target is unknown. TCRdb passed the reads through MiXCR, listing each CDR3 protein once. The data contain around 210,000 distinct CDR3 sequences, 6.5% of them seen just once; the ten biggest clones take up roughly 6%. V trimming: 4 bases; J trimming: 0 bases; junction bases outside the gene matches: 5. CDR1 and CDR2 from the germline V gene are SGHTA and FQGNSA. The CDR3 loop spans 17 amino acids. The record originates from a study of T cell repertoires in cytomegalovirus infection. Study information: Through public TCR beta signatures, both CMV infection and matching HLA type were indicated. Whole-study results and caveats: Cumulative frequency of public TCR beta families picked out carriers of CMV plus the relevant HLA. HLA-C-restricted CMV clonotypes gave the most frequent clonotype in two of eight donors.

This TCR came from a human donor in good health (CMV status not recorded). Some clones in this sample may be carry-over from other donors' samples. V gene TRBV7-2 combines with J gene TRBJ1-6; TRBD1 matches at 8 bases. Sequencing used PBMCs. This CDR3 is CASSSTGGNSYNSPLHF. Here the CDR3 DNA reads TGTGCCAGCAGCTCCACAGGGGGGAACTCCTATAATTCACCCCTCCACTTT.